This TCR beta chain was found in a study of PD-L1 blockade in urothelial cancer. Study context: Atezolizumab 1,200 mg was given intravenously every 3 weeks, starting 2014. Once treatment had started, blood was analyzed at 3 weeks (second dose) and again at 6 weeks.

Repertoires were generated with immunoSEQ multiplex PCR, while TCRdb's copy carries only in-frame clones and drops some. The sample contains some 100,000 clones, roughly nine tenths of which appear only once. Trimming removed 7 bases at V and 6 bases at J, with 15 bases between. Per germline, CDR1 MDHEN and CDR2 SYDVKM. The CDR3 covers 14 residues. Locally advanced or metastatic urothelial carcinoma affected the patients. This sequence joins TRBV28 and TRBJ1-4; possible D gene TRBD1, 5 bases. The receptor comes from an elderly woman with urothelial cancer. The source material was PBMCs, sampled around atezolizumab (anti-PD-L1) treatment. The CDR3 DNA reads as TGTGCCAGCAACTCTGGGGGGGGATATGAAAAACTGTTTTTT. It translates to CASNSGGGYEKLFF.